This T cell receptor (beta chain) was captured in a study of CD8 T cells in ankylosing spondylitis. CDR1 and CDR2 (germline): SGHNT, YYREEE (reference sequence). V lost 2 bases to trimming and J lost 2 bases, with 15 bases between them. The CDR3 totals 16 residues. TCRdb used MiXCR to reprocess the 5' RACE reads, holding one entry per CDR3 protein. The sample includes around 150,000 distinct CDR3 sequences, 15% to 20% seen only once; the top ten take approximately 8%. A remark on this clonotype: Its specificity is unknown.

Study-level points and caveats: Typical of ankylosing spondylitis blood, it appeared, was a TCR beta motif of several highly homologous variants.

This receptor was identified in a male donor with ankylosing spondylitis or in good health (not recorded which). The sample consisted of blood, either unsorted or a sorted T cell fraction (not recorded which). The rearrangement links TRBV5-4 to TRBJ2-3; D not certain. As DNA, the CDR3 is TGTGCCAGCAGCTTCCAAGCTGGGCCCCCCACAGATACGCAGTATTTT. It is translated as CASSFQAGPPTDTQYF.